This passage covers 32 T cell receptor beta chains from one sample sequenced in a study of blood T cells in healthy people across ages. Together with a sample-barcoded 5' primer, a J-beta primer mix was included in a second PCR lasting about 7 to 11 cycles. MiXCR, applied by TCRdb to the 5' RACE reads, yields one record per CDR3 protein. The sample includes approximately 1,700,000 distinct CDR3 sequences, about two fifths of them seen just once. Sequencing input: blood. The receptors come from a human donor in good health.

This chain uses TRBV7-3 with TRBJ1-6; weak D call: TRBD1 (6 bases). V was clipped by 5 bases and J by 6 bases, with 14 bases between them. The CDR3 runs 15 residues. CDR1 and CDR2 from the germline V gene are SGHTA and FQGTGA. In DNA, the CDR3 is TGTGCCAGCAGCGCAAGGGGGGACGGTAATTCACCCCTCCACTTT. Translation gives CASSARGDGNSPLHF.

This clonotype turned up a few times. This sequence joins TRBV12-3 or TRBV12-4 and TRBJ2-3; maybe TRBD2 (5 bases). Deletions cut 3 bases from V and 3 bases from J, with 25 bases between. The CDR3 is made up of 19 amino acids. In nucleotides, the CDR3 is TGTGCCAGCAGTTTCAACCCCCCAGCTCGGGGAAAAAGAACAGATACGCAGTATTTT. Translation gives CASSFNPPARGKRTDTQYF.

The chain combines TRBV4-2 with TRBJ1-1; D not certain. This CDR3 is 15 amino acids long. Germline CDR1 LGHNA, CDR2 YNFKEQ. Trimming cost V 0 bases and J 5 bases, with 13 bases left between them. The CDR3 region is CASSQDRYFGTEAFF. The CDR3 DNA reads TGTGCCAGCAGCCAAGATAGGTATTTTGGGACTGAAGCTTTCTTT.

This chain connects TRBV4-2 to TRBJ2-7; 12 bases agree with TRBD2. Looked up from germline, CDR1 is LGHNA and CDR2 is YNFKEQ. CDR3 length: 19 residues. Trimming removed 1 base from V and 2 bases from J; junction bases left unmatched: 12. CDR3 in DNA: TGTGCCAGCAGCCAAGTACAGACTAGCGGGGGAGCTATCCCCTACGAGCAGTACTTC. This encodes CASSQVQTSGGAIPYEQYF.

This chain connects TRBV7-9 to TRBJ2-7, with D possibly TRBD1 on 6 matching bases. V was clipped by 5 bases and J by 4 bases, with 21 bases between them. CDR1 is SEHNR, CDR2 FQNEAQ, per germline (reference sequence). There are 16 residues in the CDR3. The CDR3 sequence is CASSLGVWAGEYEQYF. The CDR3 DNA is TGTGCCAGCAGCCTAGGAGTCTGGGCAGGGGAGTACGAGCAGTACTTC. The variable domain in full, with the rest retrieved from reference TRBV7-9 and TRBJ2-7, is DTGVSQNPRHKITKRGQNVTFRCDPISEHNRLYWYRQTLGQGPEFLTYFQNEAQLEKSRLLSDRFSAERPKGSFSTLEIQRTEQGDSAMYLCASSLGVWAGEYEQYFGPGTRLTVT.

This chain connects TRBV12-3 or TRBV12-4 to TRBJ2-5, with D perhaps TRBD1 or TRBD2 (5 bases each). This CDR3 comprises 16 residues. Trimming stripped 1 base from V and 7 bases from J, with 19 bases between. The CDR3 loop reads CASSLGGALGVGTQYF. The CDR3 nucleotides read TGTGCCAGCAGTTTAGGAGGGGCCCTCGGCGTGGGGACCCAGTACTTC.

This CDR3 reads CASSRSRGYTF. CDR3 bases: TGTGCCAGCAGCCGGAGCAGGGGCTACACCTTC. This rearrangement joins TRBV12-3 or TRBV12-4 to TRBJ1-2; D ambiguous. The CDR3 consists of 11 residues. Between the trimmed V and J ends, which lost 6 bases and 8 bases, there was a span of 10 bases.

The gene calls are TRBV19 and TRBJ1-2, with unresolved D. The CDR3 extends over 16 amino acids. CDR1 and CDR2 (germline): LNHDA, SQIVND (reference sequence). The V gene lost 3 bases and the J gene lost 2 bases, with 16 bases spanning the gap. CDR3 DNA sequence: TGTGCCAGTAGTATCCTCACCAGGCAGTCGAACTATGGCTACACCTTC. It translates to CASSILTRQSNYGYTF.

Details on this clonotype: A read error may account for a junction end that differs from germline. The chain uses TRBV5-1 and TRBJ2-3; D is tentatively TRBD1 or TRBD2 (5 bases each). This CDR3 region has 14 residues. The V gene's germline CDR1 is SGHRS and CDR2 YFSETQ. This chain's CDR3 is CASSSGPPRDTQYF. Here the CDR3 DNA reads TGCGCCAGCAGCTCGGGACCCCCGAGAGATACACAGTATTTT.

This clonotype appeared a few times. V usage is TRBV4-2 and J usage is TRBJ1-6; D is uncertain. The CDR3 is made up of 14 amino acids. V dropped 1 base and J dropped 7 bases, with 8 bases sitting between them. CDR1 is LGHNA, CDR2 YNFKEQ, per germline. The CDR3 DNA reads as TGTGCCAGCAGCCAAGGGACCGAAAATTCACCCCTCCACTTT. Protein: CASSQGTENSPLHF.

The chain uses TRBV19 and TRBJ1-2; TRBD1 aligns across 8 bases. CDR3 length equals 13 residues. The V segment lost 6 bases and the J segment 4 bases; nucleotides outside the gene matches: 4. Looked up from germline, CDR1 is LNHDA and CDR2 is SQIVND (reference sequence). The CDR3 here is CASSGTGGYGYTF. Here the CDR3 DNA reads TGTGCCAGTAGCGGGACAGGCGGCTATGGCTACACCTTC. Looking up the rest from reference TRBV19 and TRBJ1-2 gives the full variable domain: DGGITQSPKYLFRKEGQNVTLSCEQNLNHDAMYWYRQDPGQGLRLIYYSQIVNDFQKGDIAEGYSVSREKKESFPLTVTSAQKNPTAFYLCASSGTGGYGYTFGSGTRLTVV.

This clonotype was observed a handful of times. The J gene is TRBJ2-1, the V gene TRBV4-3; TRBD2 agrees at 9 bases. The CDR3 sequence is 17 residues long. Germline CDR1 reads LGHNA; CDR2 reads YSLEER. J lost 8 bases, V lost 6 bases, and 17 bases had no gene match. This CDR3 is CASRGVNPGTSLDEQFF. The CDR3 bases are TGCGCCAGCAGAGGAGTGAACCCCGGGACTAGCTTAGATGAGCAGTTCTTC.

This chain joins TRBV9 and TRBJ2-2; a weak D match, TRBD1 (5 bases). V dropped 2 bases and J dropped 1 base, with 12 bases sitting between them. The CDR3 is made up of 16 amino acids. The germline V gene encodes CDR1 SGDLS and CDR2 YYNGEE. The CDR3 sequence: CASSVSGYRNTGELFF. The CDR3 DNA reads as TGTGCCAGCAGCGTTTCAGGGTATAGGAACACCGGGGAGCTGTTTTTT. Based on the CDR3 plus reference TRBV9 and TRBJ2-2, the full variable domain is DSGVTQTPKHLITATGQRVTLRCSPRSGDLSVYWYQQSLDQGLQFLIQYYNGEERAKGNILERFSAQQFPDLHSELNLSSLELGDSALYFCASSVSGYRNTGELFFGEGSRLTVL.

This sequence joins TRBV2 and TRBJ2-5; 8 bases agree with TRBD1. This CDR3 has 14 amino acids. V trimming: 5 bases; J trimming: 4 bases; junction bases outside the gene matches: 6. Germline loops: CDR1 SNHLY, CDR2 FYNNEI. CDR3: CASSKGTGLETQYF. In DNA form, the CDR3 reads TGTGCCAGCAGTAAAGGGACAGGTTTAGAGACCCAGTACTTC.

The rearrangement joins TRBV27 to TRBJ2-4; tentatively, D is TRBD1 (6 bases). Germline V CDR1 and CDR2: MNHEY, SMNVEV (reference sequence). Trimming took 6 bases from V and 6 from J, leaving 12 bases between them. The CDR3 is 13 amino acids. CDR3 sequence reads: CASRSGTLNIQYF. CDR3 coding DNA: TGTGCCAGCAGATCCGGGACATTAAACATTCAGTACTTC.

The chain is built from TRBV12-3 or TRBV12-4 and TRBJ2-3; 7 bases map to TRBD2. With V trimmed by 6 bases and J by 5 bases, 8 bases remained unmatched. This CDR3 region has 14 residues. The DNA for the CDR3 is TGTGCCAGCAGATTAACGGGGGGAGGAGATACGCAGTATTTT. It is translated as CASRLTGGGDTQYF.

A single count supports this clonotype. DNA for the CDR3: TGCAGTGCTAGAGATCACGGGGAGTTAAACGAGCAGTACTTC. Translation: CSARDHGELNEQYF. The chain is built from TRBV20-1 and TRBJ2-7; TRBD2 is a possible D gene (5 bases). The CDR3 is 14 residues long. The germline gives CDR1 DFQATT, CDR2 SNEGSKA (reference sequence). With 0 bases removed from V and 5 bases from J, the gap between germline ends came to 14 bases.

V usage is TRBV5-1 and J usage is TRBJ2-7; 7 bases line up with TRBD1. Germline V gene data show CDR1 as SGHRS and CDR2 as YFSETQ. J lost 2 bases, V lost 4 bases, and 9 bases had no gene match. The CDR3 extends over 15 amino acids. The CDR3 coding sequence is TGCGCCAGCAGCCCCGGGACAGCTCTACCCTACGAGCAGTACTTC. Protein: CASSPGTALPYEQYF.

This clonotype appeared a few times. A much larger clone lies one base from this, so it may be a read error. The chain recombines TRBV12-3 or TRBV12-4 with TRBJ1-2, with unresolved D. This CDR3 contains 14 residues. V lost 4 bases and J lost 7, with 16 bases in between. The CDR3 region is CASSSDPVLGGYTF. The CDR3 nucleotides are TGTGCCAGCAGTTCCGACCCCGTTTTAGGTGGCTACACCTTC.

A few counts support this clonotype. A single base separates this from a much larger clone, so it may be a read error. This chain joins TRBV29-1 and TRBJ2-4; a weak D match, TRBD2 (6 bases). Trimming cost V 6 bases and J 13 bases, with 25 bases left between them. Germline V gives CDR1 SQVTM, CDR2 ANQGSEA. This CDR3 comprises 14 residues. The chain's CDR3 is CSVDPMEGQESQYF. The CDR3 nucleotides are TGCAGCGTCGACCCGATGGAGGGGCAAGAGTCCCAGTACTTC.

This clonotype was counted only a few times. This chain connects TRBV10-3 to TRBJ1-1, with D possibly matching TRBD1 (6 bases). The CDR3 is 14 amino acids. The germline V and J ends were trimmed by 6 bases and 0 bases, with 11 bases remaining between them. CDR1 and CDR2 (germline): ENHRY, SYGVKD. CDR3 region: CAISSGTLNTEAFF. Here the CDR3 DNA reads TGTGCCATCAGCTCCGGGACACTGAACACTGAAGCTTTCTTT.

The chain links TRBV7-8 to TRBJ2-3; 11 positions match TRBD2. V shed 3 bases and J 7 bases; nucleotides not matched to a gene: 9. Germline V gene lookup returns CDR1 SGHVS and CDR2 FQNEAQ. The CDR3 is 16 residues long. The CDR3 DNA follows: TGTGCCAGCAGCTTTTCTAGCGGGGGGCTCGAATATACGCAGTATTTT. Translated: CASSFSSGGLEYTQYF.

This sequence joins TRBV10-3 and TRBJ1-4, with D perhaps TRBD1 (5 bases). V lost 2 bases, J lost 1 base, and 14 bases lay in between. Germline-derived CDR1 and CDR2 are ENHRY and SYGVKD. CDR3 length: 17 amino acids. The chain's CDR3 is CAISERWGLQTNEKLFF. The CDR3, as DNA: TGTGCCATCAGTGAGAGGTGGGGACTTCAAACTAATGAAAAACTGTTTTTT.

This chain joins TRBV15 and TRBJ1-3; D not resolved. The ends were cut back, 3 bases at V and 0 bases at J, with 9 bases in the middle. The CDR3 has 15 residues. The germline gives CDR1 LNHNV, CDR2 YYDKDF (reference sequence). CDR3 loop: CATSRLTNSGNTIYF. The CDR3, as DNA: TGTGCCACCAGCAGGCTCACGAACTCTGGAAACACCATATATTTT.

This clonotype has only a few counts. The rearrangement joins TRBV24-1 to TRBJ1-1; 9 positions agree with TRBD1. With V trimmed by 3 bases and J by 7 bases, 8 bases remained unmatched. Germline V gene sequence: CDR1 KGHDR, CDR2 SFDVKD. The CDR3 covers 15 residues. CDR3 loop: CATSDPRTGEGEAFF. Written as DNA, the CDR3 is TGTGCCACCAGTGATCCCCGGACAGGGGAAGGTGAAGCTTTCTTT.

The chain couples TRBV5-1 to TRBJ2-3; TRBD1 matches 7 bases. CDR1 is SGHRS, CDR2 YFSETQ, per germline. CDR3 length equals 16 residues. J was trimmed by 6 bases and V by 0 bases; bases with no gene match: 10. The CDR3 reads CASSLAATGLFDTQYF. CDR3 in DNA: TGCGCCAGCAGCTTGGCGGCGACAGGGTTGTTTGATACGCAGTATTTT.

The chain recombines TRBV28 with TRBJ2-7; D gene uncertain. CDR1 MDHEN and CDR2 SYDVKM come from the germline V gene. This CDR3 is built from 14 residues. Trimming pared 2 bases from V and 6 bases from J, leaving 14 bases between. DNA of the CDR3: TGTGCCAGCAGTTTAGCTGTGGGAAGGACCGAGCAGTACTTC. The encoded protein is CASSLAVGRTEQYF.

The CDR3 nucleotides read TGCAGTGCTAGAGAAGGGGGGTGGGAGACCCAGTACTTC. Amino acids: CSAREGGWETQYF. The chain uses TRBV20-1 and TRBJ2-5; TRBD1 or TRBD2 may be the D gene (6 bases each). The CDR3 runs 13 residues. With 0 bases removed from V and 5 bases from J, the gap between germline ends came to 10 bases. CDR1 is DFQATT and CDR2 is SNEGSKA in the germline V gene (reference sequence).

This clonotype was seen once. This rearrangement joins TRBV21-1 to TRBJ1-2. TRBV21-1 counts as a pseudogene. CDR3 length: 14 amino acids. CDR3 protein: CASSNQGPQDGYTF. The DNA for the CDR3 is TGTGCCAGCAGCAACCAGGGGCCTCAGGATGGCTACACCTTC.

This rearrangement joins TRBV5-6 to TRBJ2-7, with D maybe TRBD1 (6 bases). V was trimmed by 2 bases and J by 0 bases, leaving 15 bases between them. This CDR3 comprises 16 residues. The germline gives CDR1 SGHDT, CDR2 YYEEEE. The CDR3 reads CASSFPDSLDSYEQYF. CDR3 nucleotide sequence: TGTGCCAGCAGCTTCCCGGACAGTCTCGACTCCTACGAGCAGTACTTC.

The CDR3 sequence is CSAAGGSLADTQYF. As DNA, the CDR3 is TGCAGTGCGGCGGGGGGATCTTTGGCAGATACGCAGTATTTT. The chain links TRBV20-1 to TRBJ2-3; 8 bases line up with TRBD2. From germline, CDR1 is DFQATT and CDR2 SNEGSKA (reference sequence). The CDR3 covers 14 residues. V lost 6 bases and J lost 4; bases outside the gene matches: 9.

In its sample, this clonotype was seen many times. V usage is TRBV28 and J usage is TRBJ1-2; perhaps TRBD1 as D (6 bases). The CDR3 is 13 amino acids. The germline CDR1 and CDR2 sequences are MDHEN and SYDVKM. Trimming took 5 bases from V and 6 from J, leaving 13 bases between them. In nucleotides, the CDR3 is TGTGCCAGCAGTCCAGCCCACAGGGATGGCTACACCTTC. Residues: CASSPAHRDGYTF.